These T cell receptor beta chains were read from a single sample in a study of T cells after yellow fever vaccination. Each CDR3 protein gets one entry after TCRdb re-called the 5' RACE reads with MiXCR. The sample has about 260,000 distinct CDR3 sequences, roughly 5% seen once; the top ten hold around 3.3%. The sequences come from CD4+ T cells sorted from PBMCs, collected on the day of the yellow fever booster vaccination. The receptors here all came from a man younger than 35 who received the YFV17D yellow fever vaccine. CDR3s include the opening cysteine and the closing phenylalanine or tryptophan. Each record gives: D gene, V gene, clone size, CDR3 length, J gene, CDR3 protein, CDR3 DNA. The D gene is left open where the match is weak. The size of a clone is reported for some rows only, either as once, few or many, or as a class for expanded clones.

>.|TRBV7-2|few|14|TRBJ1-2
CASSLIAGDYGYTF
TGTGCCAGCAGCTTAATCGCGGGGGACTATGGCTACACCTTC
>.|TRBV3-1|.|16|TRBJ2-3
CASRQLAGTSTDTQYF
TGTGCCAGCAGACAACTCGCAGGGACAAGCACAGATACGCAGTATTTT
>TRBD2|TRBV12-3/TRBV12-4|.|13|TRBJ2-5
CASTVAGLETQYF
TGTGCCAGCACCGTAGCGGGGTTGGAGACCCAGTACTTC
>TRBD1|TRBV12-3/TRBV12-4|few|17|TRBJ1-6
CASSPPDRSSYNSPLHF
TGTGCCAGCAGTCCCCCGGACAGGAGCTCCTATAATTCACCCCTCCACTTT
>.|TRBV12-3/TRBV12-4|.|14|TRBJ1-2
CASSPRKTNYGYTF
TGTGCCAGCAGTCCCCGTAAAACTAACTATGGCTACACCTTC
>.|TRBV4-1|few|14|TRBJ1-1
CASSQVGSPVGAFF
TGCGCCAGCAGCCAAGTAGGCAGCCCCGTGGGGGCTTTCTTT
>.|TRBV4-1|.|14|TRBJ1-2
CASRSVTGRPGYTF
TGCGCCAGCAGATCGGTGACGGGCCGTCCGGGCTACACCTTC
>TRBD1|TRBV12-3/TRBV12-4|few|14|TRBJ2-2
CASAGTGASGELFF
TGTGCCAGCGCGGGGACAGGGGCCTCCGGGGAGCTGTTTTTT
>.|TRBV5-6|many|13|TRBJ1-1
CASSPLQGTGAFF
TGTGCCAGCAGCCCGTTGCAGGGAACAGGGGCTTTCTTT
>.|TRBV6-5|.|14|TRBJ2-7
CASTIGGGSYEQYF
TGTGCCAGCACCATAGGTGGGGGATCCTACGAGCAGTACTTC
>.|TRBV2|.|16|TRBJ1-2
CATKSPSAGANYGYTF
TGTGCCACCAAGTCCCCTTCGGCGGGGGCTAACTATGGCTACACCTTC
>.|TRBV14|many|15|TRBJ2-1
CASSQEHFYANEQFF
TGTGCCAGCAGCCAAGAGCATTTTTACGCCAATGAGCAGTTCTTC
>.|TRBV7-9|many|13|TRBJ1-6
CASSFSQDSPLHF
TGTGCCAGCAGCTTTTCCCAGGATTCACCCCTCCACTTT
>TRBD2|TRBV7-9|many|16|TRBJ2-1
CASSLAYGRVYNEQFF
TGTGCCAGCAGCTTAGCGTACGGGAGGGTTTACAATGAGCAGTTCTTC
>TRBD1|TRBV5-1|many|15|TRBJ2-7
CASSLDRGGLGGQYF
TGCGCCAGCAGCCTGGACAGGGGAGGCCTTGGGGGGCAGTACTTC
>.|TRBV5-1|.|14|TRBJ1-2
CASSLDKTNYGYTF
TGCGCCAGCAGCTTGGACAAGACCAACTATGGCTACACCTTC
>TRBD2|TRBV18|.|16|TRBJ2-5
CASSPPPGTGGETQYF
TGTGCCAGCTCACCACCCCCAGGGACGGGGGGAGAGACCCAGTACTTC
>.|TRBV7-6|many|13|TRBJ1-1
CASSQDLNTEAFF
TGTGCCAGCAGCCAAGACCTGAACACTGAAGCTTTCTTT
>TRBD2|TRBV7-9|many|14|TRBJ2-5
CASSPRLAGEFQYF
TGTGCCAGCAGCCCCAGACTAGCGGGGGAATTCCAGTACTTC
>.|TRBV7-2|.|13|TRBJ1-1
CASTDRGGTEAFF
TGTGCCAGCACCGATAGGGGCGGGACTGAAGCTTTCTTT
>TRBD1|TRBV9|.|15|TRBJ1-1
CASSVVAGGNTEAFF
TGTGCCAGCAGCGTAGTGGCAGGGGGGAACACTGAAGCTTTCTTT
>TRBD1|TRBV6-6|.|15|TRBJ1-2
CASSYSQGAPYGYTF
TGTGCCAGCAGTTACTCCCAGGGGGCCCCCTATGGCTACACCTTC
>.|TRBV10-3|few|13|TRBJ1-2
CATEAWGAYGYTF
TGTGCCACCGAGGCCTGGGGGGCGTATGGCTACACCTTC
>.|TRBV7-9|.|14|TRBJ1-3
CASSLVPKRNTIYF
TGTGCCAGCAGCTTGGTACCAAAAAGAAACACCATATATTTT
>.|TRBV29-1|many|15|TRBJ2-1
CSALAPGPIISKQFF
TGCAGCGCCCTAGCCCCGGGACCTATAATTAGTAAGCAGTTCTTC
>.|TRBV7-8|many|17|TRBJ2-6
CASSLNRRDTGANVLTF
TGTGCCAGCAGCTTAAATCGCCGGGACACTGGGGCCAACGTCCTGACTTTC
>.|TRBV12-3/TRBV12-4|many|16|TRBJ1-4
CASTGGPGATNEKLFF
TGTGCCAGCACTGGGGGACCAGGGGCAACTAATGAAAAACTGTTTTTT
>.|TRBV20-1|.|14|TRBJ2-3
CSAREAGSTDTQYF
TGCAGTGCTAGAGAGGCGGGGAGCACAGATACGCAGTATTTT
>.|TRBV20-1|.|15|TRBJ1-5
CSARFLGTGNQPQHF
TGCAGTGCTAGGTTCCTGGGTACGGGCAATCAGCCCCAGCATTTT
>.|TRBV29-1|many|14|TRBJ2-3
CSVYPQDSTDTQYF
TGCAGCGTTTACCCCCAGGACAGCACAGATACGCAGTATTTT
>.|TRBV6-6|few|17|TRBJ1-6
CASSYPNTALVHSPLHF
TGTGCCAGCAGTTACCCTAACACAGCTCTTGTACACTCACCCCTCCACTTT
>.|TRBV7-9|.|16|TRBJ2-1
CASSPRTEGSYNEQFF
TGTGCCAGCAGCCCGCGGACCGAAGGGTCCTACAATGAGCAGTTCTTC
>TRBD1|TRBV18|.|17|TRBJ2-4
CASSPPSQGAAKNIQYF
TGTGCCAGCTCACCCCCCAGTCAGGGGGCGGCCAAAAACATTCAGTACTTC
>.|TRBV27|.|15|TRBJ2-1
CASSFPGALRNEQFF
TGTGCCAGCAGTTTCCCGGGGGCCTTGAGAAATGAGCAGTTCTTC
>.|TRBV7-2|few|16|TRBJ2-6
CASSPGLISGANVLTF
TGTGCCAGCAGCCCCGGACTGATCTCTGGGGCCAACGTCCTGACTTTC
>.|TRBV20-1|few|11|TRBJ2-1
CSAKTENEQFF
TGCAGTGCTAAGACTGAAAATGAGCAGTTCTTC
>TRBD1|TRBV11-3|.|13|TRBJ1-1
CASSTYRGTEAFF
TGTGCCAGCAGCACCTACAGGGGCACTGAAGCTTTCTTT
>.|TRBV29-1|many|14|TRBJ1-1
CSAAPTAMNTEAFF
TGCAGCGCCGCCCCGACGGCGATGAACACTGAAGCTTTCTTT
>.|TRBV5-1|many|15|TRBJ2-4
CASSLGGLAKNIQYF
TGCGCCAGCAGCTTGGGAGGACTAGCCAAAAACATTCAGTACTTC
>TRBD1|TRBV4-3|few|16|TRBJ2-5
CASSQNPGQGWETQYF
TGCGCCAGCAGCCAAAACCCGGGACAGGGGTGGGAGACCCAGTACTTC
>.|TRBV4-1|many|14|TRBJ2-5
CASSHIGIPETQYF
TGCGCCAGCAGCCACATAGGGATACCAGAGACCCAGTACTTC
>.|TRBV4-3|many|14|TRBJ2-1
CASSQVSTGTEQFF
TGCGCCAGCAGCCAAGTCTCCACTGGGACCGAGCAGTTCTTC
>.|TRBV6-5|.|11|TRBJ1-1
CASSYLGEAFF
TGTGCCAGCAGTTACTTGGGTGAAGCTTTCTTT
>TRBD1|TRBV7-3|.|15|TRBJ2-3
CASTTRTGFEDTQYF
TGTGCCAGCACTACCAGGACAGGATTCGAAGATACGCAGTATTTT
>.|TRBV18|few|13|TRBJ2-1
CASSPPPGNEQFF
TGTGCCAGCTCACCACCCCCGGGCAATGAGCAGTTCTTC
>TRBD2|TRBV3-1|few|15|TRBJ2-7
CASSQGLAGTYEQYF
TGTGCCAGCAGCCAGGGACTAGCGGGAACCTACGAGCAGTACTTC
>.|TRBV27|.|13|TRBJ2-6
CASGSSGANVLTF
TGTGCCAGCGGAAGCTCTGGGGCCAACGTCCTGACTTTC
>.|TRBV6-2/TRBV6-3|few|15|TRBJ1-1
CASSYGGGGDTEAFF
TGTGCCAGCAGTTACGGCGGGGGAGGTGACACTGAAGCTTTCTTT
>.|TRBV5-1|many|12|TRBJ2-1
CASSFVEGEQFF
TGCGCCAGCAGCTTTGTAGAGGGGGAGCAGTTCTTC
>TRBD1|TRBV5-1|few|14|TRBJ2-2
CATQGTGNTGELFF
TGCGCCACCCAGGGGACAGGGAACACCGGGGAGCTGTTTTTT
>.|TRBV12-3/TRBV12-4|.|13|TRBJ2-1
CASRGDNYNEQFF
TGTGCCAGCAGAGGAGACAACTACAATGAGCAGTTCTTC